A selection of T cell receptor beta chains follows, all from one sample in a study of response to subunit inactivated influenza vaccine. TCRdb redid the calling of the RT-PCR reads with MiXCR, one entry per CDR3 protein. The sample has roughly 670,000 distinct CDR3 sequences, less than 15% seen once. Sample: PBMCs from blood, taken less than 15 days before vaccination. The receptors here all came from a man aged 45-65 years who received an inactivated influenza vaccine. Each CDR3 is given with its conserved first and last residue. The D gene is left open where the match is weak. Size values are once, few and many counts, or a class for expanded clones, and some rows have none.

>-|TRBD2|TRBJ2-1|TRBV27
CASSLFSGASGYNEQFF
TGTGCCAGCAGTTTATTTTCCGGGGCTAGCGGATACAATGAGCAGTTCTTC
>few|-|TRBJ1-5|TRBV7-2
CASSSGGNHQPQHF
TGTGCCAGCAGCTCGGGGGGCAACCATCAGCCCCAGCATTTT
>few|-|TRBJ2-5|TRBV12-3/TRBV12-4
CASSSPGGGYLQETQYF
TGTGCCAGCAGTTCTCCTGGGGGGGGCTACCTCCAAGAGACCCAGTACTTC
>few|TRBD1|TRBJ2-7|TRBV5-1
CASSTGTGATYEQYF
TGCGCCAGCAGCACCGGGACAGGGGCCACCTACGAGCAGTACTTC
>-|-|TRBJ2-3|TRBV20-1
CSASRGNTQYF
TGCAGTGCTAGCCGAGGAAATACGCAGTATTTT
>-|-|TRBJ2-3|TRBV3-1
CASSQGIQVRSTDTQYF
TGTGCCAGCAGCCAAGGCATTCAAGTACGATCCACAGATACGCAGTATTTT
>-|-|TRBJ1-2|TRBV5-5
CASSPGRGDNYGYTF
TGTGCCAGCAGCCCCGGCCGGGGAGATAACTATGGCTACACCTTC
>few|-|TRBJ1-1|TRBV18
CASSPPGGGRNTEAFF
TGTGCCAGCTCACCACCGGGGGGAGGAAGGAACACTGAAGCTTTCTTT
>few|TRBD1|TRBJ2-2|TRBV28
CASRSRDRGYSGELFF
TGTGCCAGCAGGTCACGGGACAGGGGATATTCCGGGGAGCTGTTTTTT
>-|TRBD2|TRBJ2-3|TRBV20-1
CSAPTDAGGRYF
TGCAGTGCTCCAACGGACGCGGGAGGCAGGTATTTT
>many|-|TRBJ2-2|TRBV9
CASQQRANTGELFF
TGTGCCAGCCAACAGAGAGCGAACACCGGGGAGCTGTTTTTT
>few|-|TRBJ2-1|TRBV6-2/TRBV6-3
CASSYSSLEWNEQFF
TGTGCCAGCAGTTACTCGAGTCTAGAATGGAATGAGCAGTTCTTC
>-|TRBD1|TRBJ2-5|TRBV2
CASRKDRGEETQYF
TGTGCCAGCAGAAAGGACAGGGGGGAGGAGACCCAGTACTTC
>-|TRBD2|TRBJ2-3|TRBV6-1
CASRAGTSGRGGGTDTQYF
TGTGCCAGCAGGGCCGGGACTAGCGGGCGGGGTGGAGGAACAGATACGCAGTATTTT
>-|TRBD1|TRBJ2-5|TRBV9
CASSVGSTGKQETQYF
TGTGCCAGCAGCGTAGGATCGACAGGGAAACAAGAGACCCAGTACTTC
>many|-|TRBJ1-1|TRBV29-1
CSGGEGNTEAFF
TGCAGCGGGGGGGAAGGGAACACTGAAGCTTTCTTT
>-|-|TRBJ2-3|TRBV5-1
CASSLAGPEDTQYF
TGCGCCAGCAGCTTGGCCGGGCCAGAAGATACGCAGTATTTT
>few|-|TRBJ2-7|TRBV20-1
CSARDGLTYEQYF
TGCAGTGCTAGAGACGGGTTGACCTACGAGCAGTACTTC
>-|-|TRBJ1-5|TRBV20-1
CSARKDSNQPQHF
TGCAGTGCTAGGAAGGACAGCAATCAGCCCCAGCATTTT
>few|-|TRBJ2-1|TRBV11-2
CASSKRWGDVSSYNEQFF
TGTGCCAGCAGCAAAAGGTGGGGGGACGTAAGCTCCTACAATGAGCAGTTCTTC
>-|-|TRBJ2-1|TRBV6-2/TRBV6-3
CASSGGQSVNSYNEQFF
TGTGCCAGCAGTGGAGGTCAGTCGGTAAACTCCTACAATGAGCAGTTCTTC
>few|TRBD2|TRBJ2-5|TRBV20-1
CSANTGTSRETQYF
TGCAGTGCTAACACCGGGACTAGTAGGGAGACCCAGTACTTC
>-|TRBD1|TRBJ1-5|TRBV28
CASLGSRGLSQPQHF
TGTGCCAGCCTAGGGTCCAGGGGGCTTAGTCAGCCCCAGCATTTT
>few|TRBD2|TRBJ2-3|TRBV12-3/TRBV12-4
CASSLPLLAGMSTDTQYF
TGTGCCAGCAGTTTACCGCTGCTAGCGGGAATGAGCACAGATACGCAGTATTTT
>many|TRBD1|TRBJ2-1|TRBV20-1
CSARGQGSYNEQFF
TGCAGTGCTAGAGGACAGGGGAGCTACAATGAGCAGTTCTTC
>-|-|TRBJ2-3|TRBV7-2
CASSRLDGEPDTQYF
TGTGCCAGCAGCCGACTCGACGGGGAACCTGATACGCAGTATTTT
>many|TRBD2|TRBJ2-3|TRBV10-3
CAISRSGSDRSTDTQYF
TGTGCCATCAGCCGTAGCGGGAGCGACCGTAGCACAGATACGCAGTATTTT
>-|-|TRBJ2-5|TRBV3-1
CASSQEGAGTQETQYF
TGTGCCAGCAGCCAAGAAGGGGCGGGGACTCAAGAGACCCAGTACTTC
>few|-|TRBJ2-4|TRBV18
CASSPPSRAKNIQYF
TGTGCCAGCTCACCACCCTCCCGAGCCAAAAACATTCAGTACTTC
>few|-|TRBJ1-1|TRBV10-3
CAISQGYLNTEAFF
TGTGCCATCTCACAGGGCTACTTGAACACTGAAGCTTTCTTT
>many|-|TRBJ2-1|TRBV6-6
CASSYLGEGEQFF
TGTGCCAGCAGTTACTTAGGGGAAGGCGAGCAGTTCTTC
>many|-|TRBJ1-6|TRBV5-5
CASSLEGAGNSPLHF
TGTGCCAGCAGCTTGGAAGGGGCCGGGAATTCACCCCTCCACTTT
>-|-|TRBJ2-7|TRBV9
CASSISGESSYEQYF
TGTGCCAGCAGTATAAGCGGCGAGAGCTCCTACGAGCAGTACTTC
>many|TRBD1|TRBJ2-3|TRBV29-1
CSVQGVGSTDTQYF
TGCAGCGTCCAGGGGGTCGGAAGCACAGATACGCAGTATTTT
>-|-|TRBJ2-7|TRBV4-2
CASSQDARELHEQYF
TGTGCCAGCAGCCAAGATGCCCGGGAGCTCCACGAGCAGTACTTC
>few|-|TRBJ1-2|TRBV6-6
CASSSNPNYGYTF
TGTGCCAGCAGCTCGAATCCTAACTATGGCTACACCTTC
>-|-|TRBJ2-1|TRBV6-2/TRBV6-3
CASSEFGGAYNEQFF
TGTGCCAGCTCGGAGTTTGGGGGAGCTTACAATGAGCAGTTCTTC
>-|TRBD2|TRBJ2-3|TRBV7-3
CASSRLAGGPGGTDTQYF
TGTGCCAGCAGCAGATTAGCGGGAGGGCCAGGAGGCACAGATACGCAGTATTTT
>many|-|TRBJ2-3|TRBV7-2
CASSSLGSTDTQYF
TGTGCCAGCAGCTCATTAGGTAGCACAGATACGCAGTATTTT
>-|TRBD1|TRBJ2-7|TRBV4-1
CASSQIGTGSYEQYF
TGCGCCAGCAGCCAAATCGGGACAGGATCCTACGAGCAGTACTTC
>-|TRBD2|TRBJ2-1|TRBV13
CASSLRDGRANEQFF
TGTGCCAGCAGCTTACGGGACGGGAGGGCGAATGAGCAGTTCTTC
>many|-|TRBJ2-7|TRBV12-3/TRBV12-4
CASSLGGLSYEQYF
TGTGCCAGCAGTTTAGGGGGTTTGTCCTACGAGCAGTACTTC
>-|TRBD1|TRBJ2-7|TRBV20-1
CSALGQGSYEQYF
TGCAGTGCTCTAGGACAGGGAAGCTACGAGCAGTACTTC
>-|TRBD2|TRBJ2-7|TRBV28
CASSLITSGTYEQYF
TGTGCCAGCAGTCTAATCACTAGCGGGACCTACGAGCAGTACTTC